The sequence of this T cell receptor beta chain was determined in a study of beta chain features in type 1 diabetes. At the level of the study: Cell yields, age and gender were similar between patients and healthy donors. Regarding the study as a whole: Reduced insertions and increased deletions marked VDJ junctions in type 1 diabetes patients. PCR might preferentially amplify shorter templates, equally in patients and controls.

Remarks on this clone: What it recognizes is unknown.

Germline V CDR1 and CDR2: SEHNR, FQNEAQ (reference sequence). The CDR3 spans 15 residues. The V and J ends lost 6 bases and 0 bases respectively, with 14 bases between them. All of the isolated RNA was reverse transcribed, so expressed TCRB transcripts were sequenced. There were approximately 3.5 million reads on average in the naive, central memory and regulatory T cell samples. The table came from immunoSEQ multiplex PCR; TCRdb's copy has only in-frame clones and leaves some out. In the table there are around 240,000 clones, about 9.3% of which are singletons. The receptor was derived from a woman younger than 35 in good health. The sequenced material came from naive CD4+ T cells from blood. The gene calls are TRBV7-9 and TRBJ1-1; D is uncertain. CDR3: CASRARDNLNTEAFF. The DNA of the CDR3 is TGTGCCAGCAGGGCTCGTGATAACCTGAACACTGAAGCTTTCTTT.